A single sample gave rise to the 6 T cell receptor beta chains below, sequenced in a study of beta chain features in type 1 diabetes. The authors reverse transcribed all of the isolated RNA, so sequencing captured expressed TCRB transcripts. Data came from immunoSEQ multiplex PCR; TCRdb stores just in-frame clones and leaves some out. The repertoire holds more than 100,000 clones, with roughly 10% as singletons. Antigen specificity for these receptors is unknown. Whole-study findings and limits: TCRB CDR3s from Type 1 diabetes patients were moderately but significantly shorter in all four CD4+ subsets.

The specimen was central memory CD4+ T cells from blood. The receptors originated from a man aged 25 to 40 with type 1 diabetes.

This clone was picked up a small number of times. V is TRBV29-1 and J is TRBJ1-6; 8 bases are a match to TRBD1. V shed 6 bases, J shed 9 bases, and the junction held 4 bases outside the gene matches. This CDR3 has 12 residues. Per the germline V gene, CDR1 is SQVTM and CDR2 is ANQGSEA. Here the CDR3 DNA reads TGCAGCGTAGCCGACAGGGGTTCACCCCTCCACTTT. It codes for CSVADRGSPLHF.

This clone was seen only a few times. The genes are TRBV7-9 and TRBJ1-2; D possibly corresponds to TRBD1 (6 bases). This CDR3 comprises 13 residues. Trimming took off 5 bases at V and 3 bases at J, with 10 bases between the two ends. CDR1 and CDR2 (germline): SEHNR, FQNEAQ (reference sequence). CDR3 nucleotide sequence: TGTGCCAGCAGCCAGGGACAAGACTATGGCTACACCTTC. This codes for CASSQGQDYGYTF. The full variable domain, with the rest looked up from reference TRBV7-9 and TRBJ1-2, is DTGVSQNPRHKITKRGQNVTFRCDPISEHNRLYWYRQTLGQGPEFLTYFQNEAQLEKSRLLSDRFSAERPKGSFSTLEIQRTEQGDSAMYLCASSQGQDYGYTFGSGTRLTVV.

This clone was observed a handful of times. This chain joins TRBV5-1 and TRBJ2-1, with no clear D. The ends were cut back, 1 base at V and 6 bases at J, with 8 bases in the middle. Looked up from germline, CDR1 is SGHRS and CDR2 is YFSETQ. This CDR3 comprises 13 residues. The CDR3, as DNA: TGCGCCAGCAGCTTGACCCCCGGCAATGAGCAGTTCTTC. The encoded protein is CASSLTPGNEQFF. Drawing the rest from reference TRBV5-1 and TRBJ2-1, the complete variable domain is KAGVTQTPRYLIKTRGQQVTLSCSPISGHRSVSWYQQTPGQGLQFLFEYFSETQRNKGNFPGRFSGRQFSNSRSEMNVSTLELGDSALYLCASSLTPGNEQFFGPGTRLTVL.

The chain links TRBV5-6 to TRBJ1-2; perhaps TRBD1 as D (6 bases). Deletions cut 7 bases from V and 4 bases from J, with 8 bases between. Germline assignment: CDR1 SGHDT and CDR2 YYEEEE. CDR3 length: 11 amino acids. In nucleotides, the CDR3 is TGTGCCAGCTGGGGGCCCTATGGCTACACCTTC. It translates to CASWGPYGYTF. Full variable domain (rest looked up from reference TRBV5-6 and TRBJ1-2): DAGVTQSPTHLIKTRGQQVTLRCSPKSGHDTVSWYQQALGQGPQFIFQYYEEEERQRGNFPDRFSGHQFPNYSSELNVNALLLGDSALYLCASWGPYGYTFGSGTRLTVV.

This clone has more than one count but fewer than ten. The rearrangement links TRBV18 to TRBJ2-5, with 8 bases lining up with TRBD1. The V segment lost 0 bases and the J segment 5 bases; nucleotides outside the gene matches: 2. Germline lookup yields CDR1 KGHSH and CDR2 LQKENI. The CDR3 runs to 14 residues. The CDR3 DNA reads TGTGCCAGCTCACCACCCGCAGGGGGCGAGACCCAGTACTTC. It codes for CASSPPAGGETQYF. The full variable domain, in which reference TRBV18 and TRBJ2-5 provide the parts outside the CDR3, is NAGVMQNPRHLVRRRGQEARLRCSPMKGHSHVYWYRQLPEEGLKFMVYLQKENIIDESGMPKERFSAEFPKEGPSILRIQQVVRGDSAAYFCASSPPAGGETQYFGPGTRLLVL.

This clone was seen at least ten times. The rearrangement uses TRBV7-9 and TRBJ2-7, with TRBD2 matching 9 bases. Losses at the gene ends were 0 bases for V and 6 bases for J; bases not matched to a gene: 9. The CDR3 covers 16 residues. Germline lookup yields CDR1 SEHNR and CDR2 FQNEAQ (reference sequence). CDR3 residues: CASSLALAGSRLEQYF. The CDR3, as DNA: TGTGCCAGCAGCTTAGCGCTAGCGGGGAGTCGTCTCGAGCAGTACTTC.